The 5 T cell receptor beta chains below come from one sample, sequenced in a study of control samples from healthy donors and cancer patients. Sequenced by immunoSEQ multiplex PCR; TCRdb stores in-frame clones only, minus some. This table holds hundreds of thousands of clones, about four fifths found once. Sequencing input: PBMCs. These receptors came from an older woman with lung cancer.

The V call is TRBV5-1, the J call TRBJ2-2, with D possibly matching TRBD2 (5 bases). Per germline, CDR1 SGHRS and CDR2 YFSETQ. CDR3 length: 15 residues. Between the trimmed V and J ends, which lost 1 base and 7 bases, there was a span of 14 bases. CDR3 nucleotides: TGCGCCAGCAGCTTGACCGGGAAGACGGACGGGGAGCTGTTTTTT. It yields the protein CASSLTGKTDGELFF.

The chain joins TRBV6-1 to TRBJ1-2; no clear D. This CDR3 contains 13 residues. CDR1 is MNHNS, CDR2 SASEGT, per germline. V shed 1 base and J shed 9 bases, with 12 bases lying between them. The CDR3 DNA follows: TGTGCCAGCAGTGAAGGTGGCTGGAACCGCTACACCTTC. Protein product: CASSEGGWNRYTF.

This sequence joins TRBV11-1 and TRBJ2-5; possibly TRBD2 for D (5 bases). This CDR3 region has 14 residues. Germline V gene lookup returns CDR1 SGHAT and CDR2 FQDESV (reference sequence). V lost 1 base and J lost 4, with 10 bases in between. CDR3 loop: CASSLGGLGETQYF. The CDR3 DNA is TGTGCCAGCAGCTTAGGAGGGTTAGGAGAGACCCAGTACTTC.

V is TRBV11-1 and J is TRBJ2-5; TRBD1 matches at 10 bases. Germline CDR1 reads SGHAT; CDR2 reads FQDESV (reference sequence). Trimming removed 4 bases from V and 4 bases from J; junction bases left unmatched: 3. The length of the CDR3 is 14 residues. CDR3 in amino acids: CASSSGQGVETQYF. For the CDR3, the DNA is TGTGCCAGCAGCTCCGGACAGGGGGTAGAGACCCAGTACTTC. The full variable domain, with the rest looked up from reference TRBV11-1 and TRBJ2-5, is EAEVAQSPRYKITEKSQAVAFWCDPISGHATLYWYRQILGQGPELLVQFQDESVVDDSQLPKDRFSAERLKGVDSTLKIQPAELGDSAMYLCASSSGQGVETQYFGPGTRLLVL.

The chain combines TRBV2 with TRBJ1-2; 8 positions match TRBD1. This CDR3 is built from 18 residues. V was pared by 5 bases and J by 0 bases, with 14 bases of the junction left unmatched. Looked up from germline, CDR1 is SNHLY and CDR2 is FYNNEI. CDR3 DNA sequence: TGTGCCAGCAGTCTAACCCAGGGGACAGGCGTTACTAACTATGGCTACACCTTC. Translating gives CASSLTQGTGVTNYGYTF.